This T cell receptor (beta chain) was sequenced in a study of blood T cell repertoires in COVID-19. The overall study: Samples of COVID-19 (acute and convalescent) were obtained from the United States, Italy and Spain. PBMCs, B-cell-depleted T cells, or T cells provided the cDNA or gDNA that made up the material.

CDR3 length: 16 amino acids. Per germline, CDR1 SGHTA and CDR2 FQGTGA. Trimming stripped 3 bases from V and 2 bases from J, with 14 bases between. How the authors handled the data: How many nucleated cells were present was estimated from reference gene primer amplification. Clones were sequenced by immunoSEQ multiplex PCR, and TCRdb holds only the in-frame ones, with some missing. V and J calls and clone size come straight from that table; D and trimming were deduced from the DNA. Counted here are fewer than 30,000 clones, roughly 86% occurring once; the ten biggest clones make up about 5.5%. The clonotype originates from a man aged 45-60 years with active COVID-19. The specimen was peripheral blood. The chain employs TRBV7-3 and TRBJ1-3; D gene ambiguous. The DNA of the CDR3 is TGTGCCAGCAGCTTCAGGTCCCCAGAGACTGGAAACACCATATATTTT. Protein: CASSFRSPETGNTIYF. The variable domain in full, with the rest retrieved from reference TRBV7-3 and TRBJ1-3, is GAGVSQTPSNKVTEKGKYVELRCDPISGHTALYWYRQSLGQGPEFLIYFQGTGAADDSGLPNDRFFAVRPEGSVSTLKIQRTERGDSAVYLCASSFRSPETGNTIYFGEGSWLTVV.